The clone carrying this T cell receptor beta chain was picked up a small number of times. The antigen is unknown. TCRdb fed the 5' RACE reads into MiXCR, producing one record per CDR3 protein. The table lists roughly 230,000 distinct CDR3 sequences, approximately 20% of them singletons. These data originate in a study of CD8 T cells in ankylosing spondylitis. Findings of the study overall: Seemingly characteristic of ankylosing spondylitis blood was a TCR beta motif consisting of about 8 highly homologous variants. The clones that were linked to disease were reported to be significantly enriched in matched synovial fluid samples from ankylosing spondylitis patients. Clones that were linked to disease were CD8+ and were relatively rare in peripheral blood.

This CDR3 region has 12 residues. V lost 6 bases and J lost 5, with 13 bases in between. Germline loops: CDR1 SQVTM, CDR2 ANQGSEA. This sequence joins TRBV29-1 and TRBJ1-2; maybe TRBD1 (5 bases). Sequenced input: blood, either unsorted or a sorted T cell fraction (not recorded which). The TCR originated in a male donor with ankylosing spondylitis or in good health (not recorded which). The CDR3 DNA reads as TGCAGCGTCCCAGGAGGGGTTTATGGCTACACCTTC. This gives the protein CSVPGGVYGYTF.